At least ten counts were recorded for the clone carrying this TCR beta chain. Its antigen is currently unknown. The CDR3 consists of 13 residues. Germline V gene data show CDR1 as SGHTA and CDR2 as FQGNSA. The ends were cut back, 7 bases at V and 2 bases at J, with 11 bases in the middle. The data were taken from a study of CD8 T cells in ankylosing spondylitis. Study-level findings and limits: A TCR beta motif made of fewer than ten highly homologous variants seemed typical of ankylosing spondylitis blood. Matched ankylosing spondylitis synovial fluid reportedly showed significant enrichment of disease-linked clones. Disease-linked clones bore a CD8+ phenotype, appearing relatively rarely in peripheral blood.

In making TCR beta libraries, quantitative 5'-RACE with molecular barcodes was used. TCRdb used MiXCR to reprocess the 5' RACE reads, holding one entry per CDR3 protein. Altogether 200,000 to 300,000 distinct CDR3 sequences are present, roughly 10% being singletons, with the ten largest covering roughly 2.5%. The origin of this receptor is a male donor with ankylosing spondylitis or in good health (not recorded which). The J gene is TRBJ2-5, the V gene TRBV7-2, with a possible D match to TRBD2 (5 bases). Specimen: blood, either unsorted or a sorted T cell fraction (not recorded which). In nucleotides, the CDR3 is TGTGCCAGCACCCTCGGGGTACAAGAGACCCAGTACTTC. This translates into CASTLGVQETQYF.